What follows are 23 T cell receptor beta chains derived from one specimen sequenced in a study of shared clonotypes between healthy human individuals. Produced via immunoSEQ multiplex PCR; TCRdb's table is partial and in-frame only. This table has some 740,000 clones, 80% to 95% appearing once. Naive CD8 cells lacked CD45RO, underwent positive selection for CCR7 and left out terminally differentiated effector memory CD45RA+ cells. Sequencing input: naive CD8+ T cells sorted from blood. The source of these receptors is a man younger than 45 in good health.

As regards this clone: With only one base between it and a far larger clone, this is likely a read error. CDR3 amino acids: CASSQGTSGRSGELFF. DNA for the CDR3: TGTGCCAGCAGCCAAGGGACTAGCGGGAGGTCCGGGGAGCTGTTTTTT. The chain couples TRBV7-9 to TRBJ2-2, with 15 bases identical to TRBD2. The CDR3 consists of 16 residues. Germline CDR1 SEHNR, CDR2 FQNEAQ (reference sequence). Losses at the gene ends were 5 bases for V and 6 bases for J; bases not matched to a gene: 4.

CDR3 sequence reads: CASRSNQGHYTDTQYF. The CDR3 DNA sequence: TGTGCCAGCAGGTCAAACCAGGGGCACTACACAGATACGCAGTATTTT. J is TRBJ2-3 and V is TRBV27; tentative D call: TRBD1 (6 bases). The CDR3 runs to 16 residues. Germline V gene lookup returns CDR1 MNHEY and CDR2 SMNVEV (reference sequence). Trimming left V 6 bases short and J 2 bases short, with 18 bases between.

V is TRBV9 and J is TRBJ1-1, with D possibly matching TRBD1 (5 bases). This CDR3 comprises 15 residues. From germline, CDR1 is SGDLS and CDR2 YYNGEE. Trimming removed 4 bases at V and 9 bases at J, with 22 bases between. The CDR3 nucleotides are TGTGCCAGCAGCCCCAGATGGCAAAGGACGGGGCAAGCTTTCTTT. It encodes CASSPRWQRTGQAFF.

V and J are TRBV19 and TRBJ2-3; tentatively, D is TRBD2 (6 bases). The CDR3 consists of 16 residues. Germline CDR1 is LNHDA and CDR2 is SQIVND (reference sequence). Trimming removed 3 bases from V and 2 bases from J, with 15 bases in between. DNA for the CDR3: TGTGCCAGTAGTATCGGATCGGGGGAACCCACAGATACGCAGTATTTT. Amino acids: CASSIGSGEPTDTQYF. The whole variable domain, remainder taken from reference TRBV19 and TRBJ2-3, is DGGITQSPKYLFRKEGQNVTLSCEQNLNHDAMYWYRQDPGQGLRLIYYSQIVNDFQKGDIAEGYSVSREKKESFPLTVTSAQKNPTAFYLCASSIGSGEPTDTQYFGPGTRLTVL.

The V and J genes are TRBV6-6 and TRBJ2-1, with D possibly being TRBD1 (6 bases). The CDR3 has 16 amino acids. V shed 7 bases and J shed 5 bases, with 21 bases lying between them. Germline CDR1 MNHNY, CDR2 SVGAGI (reference sequence). CDR3 sequence reads: CASKQGAGTLNNEQFF. The CDR3 DNA follows: TGTGCCAGCAAACAGGGCGCGGGTACTTTAAACAATGAGCAGTTCTTC.

The CDR3 spells CASSRTSGTNEQYF. The CDR3 nucleotides read TGCGCCAGCAGCCGGACTAGCGGGACTAACGAGCAGTACTTC. The rearrangement uses TRBV5-1 and TRBJ2-7; TRBD2 matches 12 bases. The CDR3 spans 14 residues. Trimming took 4 bases from V and 5 from J; bases not matched to a gene: 4. Germline V gene sequence: CDR1 SGHRS, CDR2 YFSETQ.

The gene calls are TRBV11-2 and TRBJ1-2, with TRBD1 as a possible D gene (5 bases). Germline CDR1 is SGHAT and CDR2 is FQNNGV. The CDR3 extends over 13 amino acids. The V and J ends lost 5 bases and 4 bases respectively, with 11 bases between them. The DNA of the CDR3 is TGTGCCAGCAGCATTGGGACCTCCTATGGCTACACCTTC. It encodes CASSIGTSYGYTF.

The CDR3 is CASSTLYRDTSSYEQYF. In nucleotides, the CDR3 is TGTGCCAGTAGTACCCTTTACCGGGACACGAGCTCCTACGAGCAGTACTTC. The J gene is TRBJ2-7, the V gene TRBV19; perhaps TRBD1 as D (6 bases). The CDR3 sequence is 17 residues long. CDR1 is LNHDA and CDR2 is SQIVND in the germline V gene (reference sequence). V lost 4 bases to trimming and J lost 0 bases, with 19 bases between them.

J is TRBJ2-7 and V is TRBV6-1; the D gene is possibly TRBD2 (6 bases). The CDR3 totals 16 residues. V lost 2 bases to trimming and J lost 0 bases, with 14 bases between them. Germline CDR1 is MNHNS and CDR2 is SASEGT. CDR3 nucleotides: TGTGCCAGCAGTGAATTAGGAGGACTAAGCTCCTACGAGCAGTACTTC. Translating gives CASSELGGLSSYEQYF.

This clone occurred a few times. J is TRBJ2-7 and V is TRBV2, with D uncertain. CDR3 size: 12 residues. Trimming took 6 bases from V and 6 from J, leaving 12 bases between them. Germline V gene data show CDR1 as SNHLY and CDR2 as FYNNEI. This chain's CDR3 is CASRRQVREQYF. The CDR3 DNA reads as TGTGCCAGCAGGCGGCAGGTCCGCGAGCAGTACTTC.

This chain connects TRBV7-9 to TRBJ2-2; D not certain. CDR1 is SEHNR and CDR2 is FQNEAQ in the germline V gene (reference sequence). V shed 0 bases and J shed 0 bases, with 5 bases lying between them. The CDR3 extends over 15 amino acids. Written as DNA, the CDR3 is TGTGCCAGCAGCTTAGCCCAGACGAACACCGGGGAGCTGTTTTTT. Protein product: CASSLAQTNTGELFF.

This clone was observed a single time. This chain uses TRBV7-9 with TRBJ1-1, with a tentative D call TRBD1 (6 bases). This CDR3 comprises 13 residues. Germline assignment: CDR1 SEHNR and CDR2 FQNEAQ (reference sequence). Trimming left V 5 bases short and J 7 bases short, with 14 bases between. CDR3 nucleotides: TGTGCCAGCAGCCGGCGGGACACCTATGAAGCTTTCTTT. This encodes CASSRRDTYEAFF.

The chain has TRBV7-9 and TRBJ2-5, with 7 bases aligning to TRBD1. V shed 5 bases and J 2 bases; nucleotides not matched to a gene: 5. The CDR3 length is 14 residues. Germline V gene sequence: CDR1 SEHNR, CDR2 FQNEAQ (reference sequence). The CDR3 is CASSRQGPQETQYF. CDR3 coding DNA: TGTGCCAGCAGCAGACAGGGCCCACAAGAGACCCAGTACTTC.

The chain couples TRBV29-1 to TRBJ2-7; 10 bases fit TRBD2. V trimming: 3 bases; J trimming: 6 bases; junction bases outside the gene matches: 14. The germline V gene has CDR1 SQVTM and CDR2 ANQGSEA. This CDR3 spans 16 amino acids. This CDR3 is CSVEGTSDNLLGEQYF. The DNA for the CDR3 is TGCAGCGTTGAGGGGACTAGCGACAATCTATTAGGCGAGCAGTACTTC.

The gene calls are TRBV5-4 and TRBJ1-1; tentative D call: TRBD1 (6 bases). Trimming took 3 bases from V and 0 from J, leaving 12 bases between them. The CDR3 extends over 15 amino acids. Germline CDR1 and CDR2: SGHNT and YYREEE (reference sequence). The CDR3 sequence: CASSSHTGLNTEAFF. The CDR3 DNA is TGTGCCAGCAGCTCACATACAGGGTTGAACACTGAAGCTTTCTTT.

This chain connects TRBV5-6 to TRBJ2-3; 7 nucleotides agree with TRBD1. The germline CDR1 and CDR2 sequences are SGHDT and YYEEEE. V was pared by 4 bases and J by 3 bases, with 8 bases of the junction left unmatched. The CDR3 spans 15 residues. The CDR3 sequence: CASSMNRGPTDTQYF. The CDR3, as DNA: TGTGCCAGCAGCATGAACAGGGGACCAACAGATACGCAGTATTTT.

The gene calls are TRBV7-9 and TRBJ2-3; weak D call: TRBD2 (6 bases). This CDR3 contains 16 residues. Trimming removed 8 bases from V and 4 bases from J, with 22 bases in between. Germline CDR1 is SEHNR and CDR2 is FQNEAQ (reference sequence). The CDR3 sequence is CASGSQVPASADTQYF. The CDR3 nucleotides are TGTGCCAGCGGGTCCCAAGTCCCGGCTAGCGCAGATACGCAGTATTTT.

This clone was detected a few times. The V and J genes are TRBV2 and TRBJ1-2; 8 bases match TRBD1. This CDR3 comprises 15 residues. Trimming cost V 0 bases and J 6 bases; bases outside gene matches: 6. The germline CDR1 and CDR2 sequences are SNHLY and FYNNEI. The CDR3 reads CASSEAHQGADGYTF. In DNA form, the CDR3 reads TGTGCCAGCAGTGAAGCTCATCAGGGGGCGGATGGCTACACCTTC.

The J gene is TRBJ2-7, the V gene TRBV28, with 8 bases aligning to TRBD1. The trim removed 3 bases at V and 5 bases at J, leaving 9 bases unmatched. The CDR3 has 15 amino acids. From germline, CDR1 is MDHEN and CDR2 SYDVKM. The CDR3 DNA is TGTGCCAGCAGTTTGTATCAGGGGGCGGTAAACGAGCAGTACTTC. Protein sequence: CASSLYQGAVNEQYF.

The chain is built from TRBV5-1 and TRBJ2-1; 8 nucleotides match TRBD2. This CDR3 is 17 amino acids long. Germline V gene lookup returns CDR1 SGHRS and CDR2 YFSETQ. V was clipped by 1 base and J by 7 bases; unmatched bases: 13. This CDR3 is CASSLTSGGRLFNEQFF. In nucleotides, the CDR3 is TGCGCCAGCAGCTTGACCTCGGGCGGGAGGTTGTTTAATGAGCAGTTCTTC.

This clone has just one count. The chain recombines TRBV7-6 with TRBJ2-5, with 8 bases fitting TRBD2. Per the germline V gene, CDR1 is SGHVS and CDR2 is FNYEAQ. J gave up 5 bases and V 1 base, and 15 bases lay outside the gene matches. CDR3 length: 18 residues. As DNA, the CDR3 is TGTGCCAGCAGCTTAGAAAGGGTCGGAGCGGGAGTAGGTGAGACCCAGTACTTC. Its translation: CASSLERVGAGVGETQYF.

The chain is built from TRBV11-2 and TRBJ2-2; a possible D gene is TRBD1 (6 bases). V was cut by 1 base and J by 4 bases, with 16 bases left in between. The CDR3 runs 17 residues. Germline V gene sequence: CDR1 SGHAT, CDR2 FQNNGV. Here the CDR3 DNA reads TGTGCCAGCAGCTTAGGGGCTGCCAGGGGTCGCACCGGGGAGCTGTTTTTT. Its protein product is CASSLGAARGRTGELFF.

This chain connects TRBV6-4 to TRBJ2-1; TRBD2 is a possible D gene (5 bases). Germline lookup yields CDR1 MRHNA and CDR2 SNTAGT. This CDR3 region has 15 residues. V lost 3 bases to trimming and J lost 1 base, with 10 bases between them. This CDR3 is CASSEVLVSYNEQFF. CDR3 nucleotide sequence: TGTGCCAGCAGTGAGGTACTAGTTTCCTACAATGAGCAGTTCTTC.